These 26 T cell receptor beta chains were all obtained from the same sample, sequenced in a study of blood T cells in healthy people across ages. A second PCR of 7 to 11 cycles used a sample-barcoded 5' primer and a J-beta primer mix. From the 5' RACE reads, TCRdb called clonotypes with MiXCR, one entry per CDR3 protein. The sample shows 1.8 million or so distinct CDR3 sequences, roughly 43% of them seen only once. Sequenced material: blood. The source of these receptors is a human donor in good health.

The rearrangement uses TRBV23-1 and TRBJ2-4; possible D gene TRBD2, 6 bases. The J call may be incorrect, as the DNA end agrees better with TRBJ2-7. TRBV23-1 is reported as an ORF; its role is uncertain. The CDR3 contains 15 residues. The CDR3 here is CASSHATSLAYEQYF. CDR3 DNA sequence: TGCGCCAGCAGTCACGCAACATCTCTAGCGTACGAGCAGTACTTC.

This chain uses TRBV7-2 with TRBJ1-2, with D hard to call. Germline values: CDR1 SGHTA, CDR2 FQGNSA. V was shortened by 4 bases and J by 7 bases, with 16 bases between the two germline ends. The CDR3 is 14 residues long. CDR3 loop: CASSSRGEGGGYTF. The CDR3 DNA is TGTGCCAGCAGCTCCCGAGGCGAGGGAGGTGGCTACACCTTC.

The rearrangement joins TRBV6-5 to TRBJ1-1; TRBD1 is a possible D gene (5 bases). Germline V gene sequence: CDR1 MNHEY, CDR2 SVGAGI. This CDR3 is built from 16 residues. V lost 2 bases to trimming and J lost 1 base, with 14 bases between them. The DNA of the CDR3 is TGTGCCAGCAGTTACACGCCCGGGACGGGGAACACTGAAGCTTTCTTT. It codes for CASSYTPGTGNTEAFF.

This clonotype appeared once. For the CDR3, the DNA is TGTGCCAGCAGCCAATTCATTCATATACCCAACTATGGCTACACCTTC. Protein product: CASSQFIHIPNYGYTF. V gene TRBV16 combines with J gene TRBJ1-2; D gene uncertain. Germline-derived CDR1 and CDR2 are KGHSY and FQNENV. This CDR3 has 16 amino acids. V shed 1 base and J shed 2 bases, with 14 bases lying between them.

The genes are TRBV7-2 and TRBJ2-5; D gene unclear. This CDR3 is built from 13 residues. Germline CDR1 and CDR2: SGHTA and FQGNSA. Trimming pared 5 bases from V and 5 bases from J, leaving 12 bases between. The CDR3 sequence: CASSLYLWETQYF. The CDR3 DNA reads as TGTGCCAGCAGCCTATATTTGTGGGAGACCCAGTACTTC.

Concerning this clonotype: The junction shows a germline mismatch at one end, possibly a read error. The chain has TRBV6-4 and TRBJ2-3; 11 bases fit TRBD2. Germline V gene lookup returns CDR1 MRHNA and CDR2 SNTAGT. The CDR3 has 16 residues. In nucleotides, the CDR3 is TGCTCCAGCAGTGAATATAGCGGGGGGGCTGCGGATACGCAGTATTTT. Residues: CSSSEYSGGAADTQYF.

The chain uses TRBV18 and TRBJ1-3; the D gene is possibly TRBD1 (6 bases). This CDR3 comprises 17 residues. V was clipped by 0 bases and J by 0 bases, with 12 bases between them. The germline CDR1 and CDR2 sequences are KGHSH and LQKENI. The CDR3 region is CASSPPGGLDSGNTIYF. In nucleotides, the CDR3 is TGTGCCAGCTCACCACCGGGGGGCCTAGACTCTGGAAACACCATATATTTT.

This chain joins TRBV25-1 and TRBJ2-3; D is possibly TRBD2 (7 bases). Looked up from germline, CDR1 is MGHDK and CDR2 is SYGVNS. This CDR3 has 17 residues. Trimming stripped 6 bases from V and 5 bases from J, with 24 bases between. The CDR3 is CASRSSGGGGMRDTQYF. The CDR3 region has the DNA TGTGCCAGCAGATCGTCCGGAGGGGGGGGCATGAGAGATACGCAGTATTTT.

The rearrangement uses TRBV9 and TRBJ2-3; tentative D call: TRBD2 (6 bases). Germline-derived CDR1 and CDR2 are SGDLS and YYNGEE. The CDR3 loop spans 15 amino acids. V lost 3 bases to trimming and J lost 2 bases, with 13 bases between them. As DNA, the CDR3 is TGTGCCAGCAGCGCCTGGGACTCCTACACAGATACGCAGTATTTT. This sequence encodes CASSAWDSYTDTQYF.

There are a few counts of this clonotype. The chain recombines TRBV9 with TRBJ2-5; 9 bases are shared with TRBD2. V lost 1 base and J lost 2; bases outside the gene matches: 6. This CDR3 is 16 amino acids long. CDR1 SGDLS and CDR2 YYNGEE come from the germline V gene. The CDR3: CASSVLGRGGQETQYF. In nucleotides, the CDR3 is TGTGCCAGCAGCGTATTAGGGCGGGGGGGACAAGAGACCCAGTACTTC.

The V gene is TRBV29-1, the J gene TRBJ2-1; 8 nucleotides line up with TRBD1. The germline gives CDR1 SQVTM, CDR2 ANQGSEA. The junction had 14 bases not matched to a gene; V was cut back by 3 bases and J by 7 bases. The CDR3 is 16 amino acids. This chain's CDR3 is CSVDGPDREGLNEQFF. The CDR3 nucleotides read TGCAGCGTTGATGGGCCGGACAGGGAAGGGCTGAATGAGCAGTTCTTC.

In this sample, this clonotype turned up once. The V call is TRBV13, the J call TRBJ1-1; 9 bases are shared with TRBD1. V lost 1 base to trimming and J lost 1 base; unmatched junction nucleotides: 7. The CDR3 sequence is 17 residues long. CDR1 and CDR2 from the germline V gene are PRHDT and FYEKMQ (reference sequence). CDR3 nucleotide sequence: TGTGCCAGCAGCTTAGCCTGGACAGGGGACGAGAACACTGAAGCTTTCTTT. Translation: CASSLAWTGDENTEAFF.

The chain couples TRBV5-1 to TRBJ2-7; D is ambiguous. The CDR3 totals 15 residues. From germline, CDR1 is SGHRS and CDR2 YFSETQ. V was trimmed by 5 bases and J by 3 bases, leaving 18 bases between them. DNA of the CDR3: TGCGCCAGCAGTGAATCCTTGGGCACCGGCTACGAGCAGTACTTC. It yields the protein CASSESLGTGYEQYF.

V and J are TRBV18 and TRBJ2-2; weak D call: TRBD1 (5 bases). V was shortened by 0 bases and J by 5 bases, with 13 bases between the two germline ends. Per germline, CDR1 KGHSH and CDR2 LQKENI. This CDR3 contains 16 residues. The CDR3 DNA follows: TGTGCCAGCTCACCACCCGACAGATACATAACCGGGGAGCTGTTTTTT. This sequence encodes CASSPPDRYITGELFF. The complete variable domain, with remaining parts taken from reference TRBV18 and TRBJ2-2, reads NAGVMQNPRHLVRRRGQEARLRCSPMKGHSHVYWYRQLPEEGLKFMVYLQKENIIDESGMPKERFSAEFPKEGPSILRIQQVVRGDSAAYFCASSPPDRYITGELFFGEGSRLTVL.

The chain employs TRBV28 and TRBJ2-4, with a tentative D call TRBD1 (5 bases). Germline V gene sequence: CDR1 MDHEN, CDR2 SYDVKM. The CDR3 runs to 12 residues. The ends were cut back, 8 bases at V and 8 bases at J, with 13 bases in the middle. Here the CDR3 reads CASGARADIQYF. In DNA, the CDR3 is TGTGCCAGCGGAGCCAGGGCGGACATTCAGTACTTC. The whole variable domain, remainder taken from reference TRBV28 and TRBJ2-4, is DVKVTQSSRYLVKRTGEKVFLECVQDMDHENMFWYRQDPGLGLRLIYFSYDVKMKEKGDIPEGYSVSREKKERFSLILESASTNQTSMYLCASGARADIQYFGAGTRLSVL.

In its sample, this clonotype was seen a few times. The chain couples TRBV5-5 to TRBJ1-2, with TRBD1 matching over 7 bases. Trimming took 3 bases from V and 2 from J; bases not matched to a gene: 10. The CDR3 is 16 residues long. Germline loops: CDR1 SGHKS, CDR2 YYEKEE (reference sequence). The CDR3 nucleotides are TGTGCCAGCAGCTATCAGGGGGAGGGCTTGAACTATGGCTACACCTTC. This sequence encodes CASSYQGEGLNYGYTF.

V and J are TRBV6-2 or TRBV6-3 and TRBJ2-3; TRBD2 agrees at 8 bases. Germline V gene data show CDR1 as MNHEY and CDR2 as SVGEGT. With 6 bases clipped from V and 3 bases from J, the junction kept 11 bases outside the gene matches. The CDR3 sequence is 16 residues long. This CDR3 is CASRRLRGGHTDTQYF. CDR3 DNA sequence: TGTGCCAGCAGGCGATTACGGGGGGGCCATACAGATACGCAGTATTTT.

Points on this clonotype: Its ends do not fully match the called genes, so a read error is possible. The chain employs TRBV4-3 and TRBJ2-3; 13 bases align to TRBD2. Germline V CDR1 and CDR2: LGHNA, YSLEER. CDR3 size: 17 residues. CDR3 nucleotides: TGCGCCAGCAGTCAAGATTTAACTAGCGGGGGGGGAGATACGCAGTATTTT. Translating it yields CASSQDLTSGGGDTQYF.

This sequence joins TRBV5-1 and TRBJ2-1; the match to TRBD2 covers 9 bases. Per the germline V gene, CDR1 is SGHRS and CDR2 is YFSETQ. With 3 bases clipped from V and 10 bases from J, the junction kept 5 bases outside the gene matches. This CDR3 contains 13 residues. CDR3 DNA sequence: TGCGCCAGCAGCTCCCCTAGCGGGAACGAGCAGTTCTTC. It is translated as CASSSPSGNEQFF.

This chain links TRBV9 with TRBJ1-6; D call uncertain. V was shortened by 4 bases and J by 0 bases, with 11 bases between the two germline ends. Looked up from germline, CDR1 is SGDLS and CDR2 is YYNGEE. This CDR3 has 16 amino acids. The DNA for the CDR3 is TGTGCCAGCAGCCCTTCGGCGAGCTCCTATAATTCACCCCTCCACTTT. Translating it yields CASSPSASSYNSPLHF.

J is TRBJ2-7 and V is TRBV5-1; TRBD2 aligns across 7 bases. The junction had 3 bases not matched to a gene; V was cut back by 4 bases and J by 2 bases. Germline CDR1 reads SGHRS; CDR2 reads YFSETQ. CDR3 length: 13 residues. For the CDR3, the DNA is TGCGCCAGCAGCGGGACTAACGCCTACGAGCAGTACTTC. This codes for CASSGTNAYEQYF. Full variable domain (missing parts from reference TRBV5-1 and TRBJ2-7): KAGVTQTPRYLIKTRGQQVTLSCSPISGHRSVSWYQQTPGQGLQFLFEYFSETQRNKGNFPGRFSGRQFSNSRSEMNVSTLELGDSALYLCASSGTNAYEQYFGPGTRLTVT.

J is TRBJ2-1 and V is TRBV4-3; 10 nucleotides agree with TRBD2. Unmatched junction bases numbered 11, after V lost 4 bases and J lost 5 bases. CDR3 size: 17 residues. The germline CDR1 and CDR2 sequences are LGHNA and YSLEER. The CDR3 nucleotides are TGCGCCAGCAGCCCCTTCATCGAGCGGGGGGGGCACAATGAGCAGTTCTTC. Its translation: CASSPFIERGGHNEQFF.

The table lists this clonotype with many counts. The chain joins TRBV29-1 to TRBJ1-2; perhaps TRBD1 as D (6 bases). Per the germline V gene, CDR1 is SQVTM and CDR2 is ANQGSEA. V was clipped by 8 bases and J by 8 bases, with 18 bases between them. The CDR3 sequence is 12 residues long. The CDR3 region is CSTSETGFGYTF. DNA of the CDR3: TGCAGCACCTCTGAGACAGGCTTCGGCTACACCTTC.

The CDR3 coding sequence is TGTGCCAGCAGCGGGACTCGCCGACGGGGCAATCAGCCCCAGCATTTT. Protein: CASSGTRRRGNQPQHF. This rearrangement joins TRBV5-6 to TRBJ1-5; TRBD1 is a possible D gene (5 bases). Per germline, CDR1 SGHDT and CDR2 YYEEEE. V lost 4 bases to trimming and J lost 2 bases, with 16 bases between them. The CDR3 covers 16 residues.

The chain has TRBV4-3 and TRBJ2-1; 10 nucleotides align to TRBD1. The CDR3 length is 14 residues. The germline CDR1 and CDR2 sequences are LGHNA and YSLEER. V gave up 4 bases and J gave up 8 bases; unmatched junction bases: 5. Written as DNA, the CDR3 is TGCGCCAGCAGCCCGGGGACAGGGGTCGATGAGCAGTTCTTC. Residues: CASSPGTGVDEQFF.

Comment on this clonotype: The DNA is omitted, as the CDR3 cannot be located on it reliably, and the CDR3 follows TCRdb's listing. The chain couples TRBV20-1 to TRBJ2-7; the D call of TRBD2 is as the table states it, not checked on the DNA. The CDR3 sequence runs 14 residues, both termini included. Germline V gives CDR1 DFQATT, CDR2 SNEGSKA (reference sequence). CDR3 residues: CSAREVGLSWEQYF.